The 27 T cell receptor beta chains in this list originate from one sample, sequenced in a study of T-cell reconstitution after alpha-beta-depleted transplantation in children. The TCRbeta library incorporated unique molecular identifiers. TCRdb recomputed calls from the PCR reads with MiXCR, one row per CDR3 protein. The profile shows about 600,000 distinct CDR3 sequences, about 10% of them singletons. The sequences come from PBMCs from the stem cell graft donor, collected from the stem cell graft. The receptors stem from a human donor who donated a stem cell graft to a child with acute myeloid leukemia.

The CDR3 sequence is CASSPIGTRDHGYTF. The CDR3 DNA is TGTGCCAGCAGCCCGATAGGGACCAGGGACCATGGCTACACCTTC. The rearrangement joins TRBV7-3 to TRBJ1-2, with TRBD1 as a possible D gene (5 bases). The germline V and J ends were trimmed by 5 bases and 6 bases, with 19 bases remaining between them. The length of the CDR3 is 15 residues. Germline V CDR1 and CDR2: SGHTA, FQGTGA.

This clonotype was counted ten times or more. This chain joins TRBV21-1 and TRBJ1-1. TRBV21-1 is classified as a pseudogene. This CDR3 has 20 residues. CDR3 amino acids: CASSKEEGSQGPFRDTEAFF. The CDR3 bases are TGTGCCAGCAGCAAAGAGGAAGGTAGTCAGGGACCCTTTAGGGACACTGAAGCTTTCTTT.

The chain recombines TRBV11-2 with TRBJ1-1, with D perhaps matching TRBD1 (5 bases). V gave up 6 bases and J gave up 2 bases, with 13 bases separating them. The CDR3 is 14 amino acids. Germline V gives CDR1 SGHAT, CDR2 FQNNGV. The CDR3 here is CASRGRGVNTEAFF. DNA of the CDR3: TGTGCCAGCAGGGGAAGAGGGGTTAACACTGAAGCTTTCTTT.

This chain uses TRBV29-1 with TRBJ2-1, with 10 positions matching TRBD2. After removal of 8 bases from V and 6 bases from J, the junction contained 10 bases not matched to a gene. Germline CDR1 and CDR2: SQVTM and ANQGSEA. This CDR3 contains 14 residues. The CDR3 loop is CSLESGRAINEQFF. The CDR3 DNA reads TGCAGCTTAGAGAGCGGGAGGGCCATCAATGAGCAGTTCTTC.

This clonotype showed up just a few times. The DNA of the CDR3 is TGTGCTAGTGGTTTGCAGCCTCCCTACAATGAGCAGTTCTTC. It encodes CASGLQPPYNEQFF. J is TRBJ2-1 and V is TRBV12-5; the D is unclear. Looked up from germline, CDR1 is LGHNT and CDR2 is FRNRAP. The V end lost 2 bases, the J end lost 2 bases, and 7 bases lay between the germline ends. The CDR3 is made up of 14 amino acids.

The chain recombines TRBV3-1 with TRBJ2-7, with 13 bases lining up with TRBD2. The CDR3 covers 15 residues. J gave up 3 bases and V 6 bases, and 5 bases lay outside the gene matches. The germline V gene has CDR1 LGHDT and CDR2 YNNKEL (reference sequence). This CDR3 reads CASSRTSGGIYEQYF. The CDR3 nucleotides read TGTGCCAGCAGTAGGACTAGCGGGGGTATCTACGAGCAGTACTTC.

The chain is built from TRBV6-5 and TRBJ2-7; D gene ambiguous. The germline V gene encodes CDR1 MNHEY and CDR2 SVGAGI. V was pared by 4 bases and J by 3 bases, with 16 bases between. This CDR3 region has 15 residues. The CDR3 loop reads CASSFLNSDDYEQYF. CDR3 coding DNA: TGTGCCAGCAGTTTTCTAAACAGTGACGACTACGAGCAGTACTTC.

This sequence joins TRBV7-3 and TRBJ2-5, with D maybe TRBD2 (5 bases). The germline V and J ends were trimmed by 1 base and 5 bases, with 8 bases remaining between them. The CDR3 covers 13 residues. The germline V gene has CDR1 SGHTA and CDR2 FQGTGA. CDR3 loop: CASSLIASETQYF. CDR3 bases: TGTGCCAGCAGCTTAATAGCGAGCGAGACCCAGTACTTC.

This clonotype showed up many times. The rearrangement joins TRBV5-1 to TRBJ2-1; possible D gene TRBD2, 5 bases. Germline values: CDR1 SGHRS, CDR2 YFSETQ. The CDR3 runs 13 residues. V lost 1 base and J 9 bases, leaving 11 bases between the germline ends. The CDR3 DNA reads TGCGCCAGCAGCTTGCGTGAGGCGGGTGAGCAGTTCTTC. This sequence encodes CASSLREAGEQFF.

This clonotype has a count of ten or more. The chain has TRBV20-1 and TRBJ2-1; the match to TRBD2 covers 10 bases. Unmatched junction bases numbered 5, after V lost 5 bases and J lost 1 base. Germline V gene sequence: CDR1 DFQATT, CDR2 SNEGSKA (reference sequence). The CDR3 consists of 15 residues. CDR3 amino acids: CSAPSGRGSYNEQFF. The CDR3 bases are TGCAGTGCTCCTAGCGGGAGAGGATCCTACAATGAGCAGTTCTTC.

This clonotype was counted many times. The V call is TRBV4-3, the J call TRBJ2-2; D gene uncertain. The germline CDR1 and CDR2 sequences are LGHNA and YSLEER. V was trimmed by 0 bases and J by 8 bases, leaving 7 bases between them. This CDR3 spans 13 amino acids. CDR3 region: CASSQEGLGELFF. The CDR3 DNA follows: TGCGCCAGCAGCCAAGAGGGATTAGGGGAGCTGTTTTTT.

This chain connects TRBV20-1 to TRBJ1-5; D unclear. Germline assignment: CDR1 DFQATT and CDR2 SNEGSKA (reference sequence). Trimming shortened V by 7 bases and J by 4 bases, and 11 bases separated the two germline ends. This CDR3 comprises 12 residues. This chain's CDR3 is CSGCAGNQPQHF. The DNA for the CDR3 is TGCAGTGGTTGTGCGGGAAATCAGCCCCAGCATTTT.

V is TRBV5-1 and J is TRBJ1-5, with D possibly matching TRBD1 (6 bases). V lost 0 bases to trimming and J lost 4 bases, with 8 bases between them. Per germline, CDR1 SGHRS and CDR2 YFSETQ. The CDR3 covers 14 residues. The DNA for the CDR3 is TGCGCCAGCAGCTTGGGGGACACTAATCAGCCCCAGCATTTT. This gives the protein CASSLGDTNQPQHF. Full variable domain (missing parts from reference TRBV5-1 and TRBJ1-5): KAGVTQTPRYLIKTRGQQVTLSCSPISGHRSVSWYQQTPGQGLQFLFEYFSETQRNKGNFPGRFSGRQFSNSRSEMNVSTLELGDSALYLCASSLGDTNQPQHFGDGTRLSIL.

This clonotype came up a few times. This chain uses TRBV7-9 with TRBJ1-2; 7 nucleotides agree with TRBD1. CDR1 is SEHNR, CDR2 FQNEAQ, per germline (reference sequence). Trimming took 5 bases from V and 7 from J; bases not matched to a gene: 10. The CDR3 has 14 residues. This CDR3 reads CASSPPQGQFGYTF. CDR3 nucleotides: TGTGCCAGCAGCCCCCCACAGGGGCAGTTTGGCTACACCTTC.

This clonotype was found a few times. Here the CDR3 reads CSVEMGQGRTDTQYF. The CDR3 bases are TGCAGCGTTGAGATGGGACAGGGGAGGACAGATACGCAGTATTTT. The chain carries TRBV29-1 and TRBJ2-3, with 10 bases aligning to TRBD1. This CDR3 contains 15 residues. Trimming took 3 bases from V and 3 from J; bases not matched to a gene: 6. Germline assignment: CDR1 SQVTM and CDR2 ANQGSEA.

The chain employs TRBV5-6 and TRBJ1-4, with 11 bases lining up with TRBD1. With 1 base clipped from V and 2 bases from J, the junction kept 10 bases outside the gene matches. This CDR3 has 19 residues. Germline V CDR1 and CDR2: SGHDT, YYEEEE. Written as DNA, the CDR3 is TGTGCCAGCAGCTTGTTCCGGGACAGGGGGACGGGCACTAATGAAAAACTGTTTTTT. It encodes CASSLFRDRGTGTNEKLFF.

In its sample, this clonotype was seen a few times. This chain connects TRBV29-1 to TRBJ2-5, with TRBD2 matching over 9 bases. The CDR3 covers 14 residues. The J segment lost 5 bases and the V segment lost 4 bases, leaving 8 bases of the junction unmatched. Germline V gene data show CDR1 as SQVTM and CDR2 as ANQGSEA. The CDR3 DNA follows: TGCAGCGTTGTGGGCGGGAGGGCCGGGGAGACCCAGTACTTC. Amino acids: CSVVGGRAGETQYF.

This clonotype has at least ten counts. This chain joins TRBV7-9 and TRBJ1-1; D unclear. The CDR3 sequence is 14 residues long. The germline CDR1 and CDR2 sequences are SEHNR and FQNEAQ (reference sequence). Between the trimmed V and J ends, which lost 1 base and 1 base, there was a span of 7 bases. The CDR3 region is CASSLEAGNTEAFF. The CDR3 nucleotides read TGTGCCAGCAGCTTAGAGGCCGGGAACACTGAAGCTTTCTTT.

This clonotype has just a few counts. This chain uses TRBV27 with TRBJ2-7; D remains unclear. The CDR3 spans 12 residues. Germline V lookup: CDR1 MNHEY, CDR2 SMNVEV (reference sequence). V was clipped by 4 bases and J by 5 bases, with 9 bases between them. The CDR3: CASSSPLNEQYF. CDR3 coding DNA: TGTGCCAGCAGTTCCCCCCTAAACGAGCAGTACTTC.

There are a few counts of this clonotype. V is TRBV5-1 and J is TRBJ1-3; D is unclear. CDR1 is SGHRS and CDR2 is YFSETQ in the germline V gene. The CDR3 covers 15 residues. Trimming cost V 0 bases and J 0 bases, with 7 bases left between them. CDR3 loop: CASSLGANSGNTIYF. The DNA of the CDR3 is TGCGCCAGCAGCTTGGGGGCGAACTCTGGAAACACCATATATTTT.

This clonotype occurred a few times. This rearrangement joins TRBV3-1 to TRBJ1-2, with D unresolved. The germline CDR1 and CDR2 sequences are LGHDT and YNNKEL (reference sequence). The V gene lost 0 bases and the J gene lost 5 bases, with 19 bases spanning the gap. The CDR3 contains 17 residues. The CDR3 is CASSQDPAGTQAYGYTF. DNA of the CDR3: TGTGCCAGCAGCCAAGATCCCGCGGGAACTCAGGCATATGGCTACACCTTC.

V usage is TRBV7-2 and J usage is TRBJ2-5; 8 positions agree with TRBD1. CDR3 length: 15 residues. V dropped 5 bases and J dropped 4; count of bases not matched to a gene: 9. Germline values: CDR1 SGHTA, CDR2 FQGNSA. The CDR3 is CASSQDRGIGETQYF. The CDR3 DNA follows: TGTGCCAGCAGCCAAGACAGGGGTATTGGAGAGACCCAGTACTTC.

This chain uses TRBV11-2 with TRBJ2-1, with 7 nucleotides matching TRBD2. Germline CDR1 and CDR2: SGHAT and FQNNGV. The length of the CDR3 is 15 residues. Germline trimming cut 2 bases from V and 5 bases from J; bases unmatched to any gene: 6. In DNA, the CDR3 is TGTGCCAGCAGCTTACTAACTAGCGCGAACAATGAGCAGTTCTTC. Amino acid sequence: CASSLLTSANNEQFF.

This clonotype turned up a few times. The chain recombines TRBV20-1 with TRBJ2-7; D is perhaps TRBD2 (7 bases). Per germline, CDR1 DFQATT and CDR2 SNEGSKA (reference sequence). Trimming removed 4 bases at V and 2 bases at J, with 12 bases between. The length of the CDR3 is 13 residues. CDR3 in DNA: TGCAGTGCTAAGGGGGAGGGACCCTACGAGCAGTACTTC. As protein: CSAKGEGPYEQYF.

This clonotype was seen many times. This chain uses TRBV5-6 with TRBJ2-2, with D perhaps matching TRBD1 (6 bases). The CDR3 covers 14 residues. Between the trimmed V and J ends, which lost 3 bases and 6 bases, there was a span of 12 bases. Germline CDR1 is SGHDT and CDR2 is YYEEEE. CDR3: CASSSGAKAGELFF. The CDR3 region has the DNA TGTGCCAGCAGCTCAGGGGCTAAAGCCGGGGAGCTGTTTTTT.

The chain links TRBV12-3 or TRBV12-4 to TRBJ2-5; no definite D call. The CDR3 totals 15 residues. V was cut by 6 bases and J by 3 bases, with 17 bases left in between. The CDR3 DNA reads TGTGCCAGCAGCCTTGACGGGCGGAGTGAAGAGACCCAGTACTTC. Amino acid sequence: CASSLDGRSEETQYF.

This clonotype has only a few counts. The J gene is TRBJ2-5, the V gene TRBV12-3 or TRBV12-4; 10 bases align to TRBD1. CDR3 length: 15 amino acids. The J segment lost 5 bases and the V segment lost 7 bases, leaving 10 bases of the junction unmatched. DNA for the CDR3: TGTGCCAGCACCAGAACCGGGACAGGGGTGGAGACCCAGTACTTC. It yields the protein CASTRTGTGVETQYF.